This record concerns one TCR beta chain sequence. Germline V CDR1 and CDR2: KGHSH, LQKENI. The length of the CDR3 is 12 residues. J lost 5 bases, V lost 6 bases, and 3 bases had no gene match. This specimen belongs to a study of blood T cell repertoires in COVID-19. About the research overall: The United States, Italy and Spain provided the acute and convalescent COVID-19 samples.

Profiled with immunoSEQ multiplex PCR; TCRdb holds only in-frame clones, not every one. The sample includes about 170,000 clones, about 85% of them seen just once. The sequence was collected from a man between 60 and 70 years old who had recovered from COVID-19. The chain links TRBV18 to TRBJ1-1, with TRBD1 identical over 7 bases. The sequencing input was peripheral blood. The CDR3 reads CASSTGDTEAFF. CDR3 nucleotide sequence: TGTGCCAGCTCCACAGGGGATACTGAAGCTTTCTTT.